Shown below are 25 T cell receptor beta chains from a single sample sequenced in a study of shared clonotypes between healthy human individuals. Sequencing used immunoSEQ multiplex PCR; TCRdb keeps in-frame clones, though not all of them. The table shows about 1 million clones, with roughly 80% occurring only once. The sequenced sample was memory CD4+ T cells sorted from blood. The subset: CD45RA-negative fraction. These receptors came from a man aged 18 to 30 in good health.

The J gene is TRBJ2-3, the V gene TRBV6-1; tentative D call: TRBD1 (5 bases). V lost 1 base and J lost 8, with 13 bases in between. The length of the CDR3 is 14 residues. Germline loops: CDR1 MNHNS, CDR2 SASEGT. Here the CDR3 reads CASSEGGAPGTQYF. CDR3 nucleotides: TGTGCCAGCAGTGAAGGTGGGGCCCCGGGTACGCAGTATTTT.

The V gene is TRBV7-9, the J gene TRBJ1-2, with TRBD1 as a possible D gene (5 bases). The V and J ends lost 0 bases and 8 bases respectively, with 16 bases between them. The CDR3 length is 15 residues. The germline gives CDR1 SEHNR, CDR2 FQNEAQ (reference sequence). The CDR3 here is CASSLAGETRGGYTF. For the CDR3, the DNA is TGTGCCAGCAGCTTAGCGGGGGAGACCCGCGGGGGCTACACCTTC.

In DNA form, the CDR3 reads TGTGCCAGCAGCACTTCCAGGGGGAGCGAGCAGTACTTC. This codes for CASSTSRGSEQYF. This sequence joins TRBV7-2 and TRBJ2-7; TRBD1 aligns across 7 bases. V lost 5 bases, J lost 6 bases, and 7 bases stayed unmatched. CDR1 is SGHTA and CDR2 is FQGNSA in the germline V gene. This CDR3 is built from 13 residues. The full variable domain, completed using reference TRBV7-2 and TRBJ2-7, is GAGVSQSPSNKVTEKGKDVELRCDPISGHTALYWYRQSLGQGLEFLIYFQGNSAPDKSGLPSDRFSAERTGGSVSTLTIQRTQQEDSAVYLCASSTSRGSEQYFGPGTRLTVT.

This clone was seen a handful of times. The V and J genes are TRBV4-1 and TRBJ1-1; the D is unclear. CDR1 is MGHRA, CDR2 YSYEKL, per germline. The CDR3 length is 16 residues. The V and J ends lost 4 bases and 4 bases respectively, with 19 bases between them. CDR3 in DNA: TGCGCCAGCAGCCCTCCTGTGGGGTCGCGAGGCACTGAAGCTTTCTTT. It codes for CASSPPVGSRGTEAFF.

The V gene is TRBV4-1, the J gene TRBJ1-3; 7 bases agree with TRBD1. With V trimmed by 8 bases and J by 2 bases, 12 bases remained unmatched. Germline CDR1 and CDR2: MGHRA and YSYEKL. CDR3 size: 16 residues. Written as DNA, the CDR3 is TGCGCCAGCTCGAAGACAGGGACGGGTACTGGAAACACCATATATTTT. It translates to CASSKTGTGTGNTIYF.

This chain links TRBV7-2 with TRBJ1-6; 7 bases fit TRBD1. V shed 4 bases, J shed 9 bases, and the junction held 9 bases outside the gene matches. The CDR3 totals 15 residues. Germline V gene sequence: CDR1 SGHTA, CDR2 FQGNSA. The CDR3 nucleotides read TGTGCCAGCAGCTCTCGAGGGGGCGAAGGTTCACCCCTCCACTTT. As protein: CASSSRGGEGSPLHF.

This rearrangement joins TRBV10-1 to TRBJ2-3; 7 nucleotides align to TRBD2. V trimming: 2 bases; J trimming: 3 bases; junction bases outside the gene matches: 2. Germline values: CDR1 WNHNN, CDR2 SYGVQD (reference sequence). This CDR3 contains 14 residues. CDR3 residues: CASSENGRTDTQYF. For the CDR3, the DNA is TGCGCCAGCAGTGAGAACGGGAGGACAGATACGCAGTATTTT.

The sample holds many counts of this clone. V gene TRBV12-2 combines with J gene TRBJ2-7. TRBV12-2 is an annotated pseudogene. CDR3 length equals 14 residues. The CDR3 reads CASRFRGYSYEQYF. The CDR3 bases are TGTGCAAGTCGCTTCCGTGGGTACTCCTACGAGCAGTACTTC.

The rearrangement joins TRBV18 to TRBJ2-7, with 7 bases lining up with TRBD2. Per germline, CDR1 KGHSH and CDR2 LQKENI. The CDR3 runs to 16 residues. Trimming cost V 3 bases and J 1 base; bases outside gene matches: 9. The CDR3 sequence is CASSPSQGGISYEQYF. For the CDR3, the DNA is TGTGCCAGCTCACCCTCCCAGGGAGGGATTTCCTACGAGCAGTACTTC.

In regard to this clone: Additional DNA sequences in this sample encode the identical CDR3. This chain links TRBV7-3 with TRBJ2-1; no clear D gene. Germline V gene sequence: CDR1 SGHTA, CDR2 FQGTGA. The CDR3 consists of 13 residues. V gave up 1 base and J gave up 5 bases, with 6 bases separating them. The CDR3 bases are TGTGCCAGCAGCTTAAGTCGCGACAATGAGCAGTTCTTC. Its protein product is CASSLSRDNEQFF.

The rearrangement uses TRBV6-1 and TRBJ1-2; no clear D. V lost 4 bases to trimming and J lost 1 base, with 7 bases between them. Germline values: CDR1 MNHNS, CDR2 SASEGT. The CDR3 consists of 13 residues. CDR3 protein: CASSVALNYGYTF. CDR3 nucleotides: TGTGCCAGCAGTGTGGCACTTAACTATGGCTACACCTTC.

The rearrangement joins TRBV6-1 to TRBJ2-7, with D possibly being TRBD2 (5 bases). This CDR3 spans 15 amino acids. Between the trimmed V and J ends, which lost 5 bases and 7 bases, there was a span of 21 bases. Germline V gene sequence: CDR1 MNHNS, CDR2 SASEGT. The CDR3 DNA reads TGTGCCAGCAGTAGAACCGGGGAGATTAGCTGGGAGCAGTACTTC. Its protein product is CASSRTGEISWEQYF.

The genes are TRBV7-8 and TRBJ1-1; the D gene is possibly TRBD1 (6 bases). Germline CDR1 and CDR2: SGHVS and FQNEAQ. Trimming left V 1 base short and J 1 base short, with 16 bases between. This CDR3 region has 17 residues. CDR3 sequence: CASSLVNIRTENTEAFF. Here the CDR3 DNA reads TGTGCCAGCAGCTTAGTGAACATCCGGACAGAGAACACTGAAGCTTTCTTT.

The CDR3 coding sequence is TGTGCCAGCAGCTTAGGAACAGCTCAAGAGACCCAGTACTTC. This encodes CASSLGTAQETQYF. The gene calls are TRBV11-2 and TRBJ2-5; D call uncertain. The ends were cut back, 1 base at V and 2 bases at J, with 8 bases in the middle. Germline V lookup: CDR1 SGHAT, CDR2 FQNNGV. The CDR3 has 14 residues.

The CDR3 DNA reads TGTGCCGGAGGACAGGGCGGCTCTGGGGCCAACGTCCTGACTTTC. The encoded protein is CAGGQGGSGANVLTF. The chain is built from TRBV7-2 and TRBJ2-6; 8 bases align to TRBD1. Trimming at V came to 11 bases and at J to 0 bases, leaving 6 bases not matched to a gene. Germline lookup yields CDR1 SGHTA and CDR2 FQGNSA. This CDR3 has 15 amino acids.

The chain is built from TRBV28 and TRBJ1-2; 10 bases fit TRBD1. V shed 5 bases, J shed 4 bases, and the junction held 7 bases outside the gene matches. Germline V CDR1 and CDR2: MDHEN, SYDVKM. This CDR3 region has 15 residues. CDR3 sequence (DNA): TGTGCCAGCAGTACCTCCGGGACAGGGGTCTATGGCTACACCTTC. This translates into CASSTSGTGVYGYTF.

This clone was observed a few times. The rearrangement links TRBV18 to TRBJ2-7; D ambiguous. The CDR3 covers 13 residues. Germline-derived CDR1 and CDR2 are KGHSH and LQKENI. Trimming pared 6 bases from V and 0 bases from J, leaving 9 bases between. CDR3 in DNA: TGTGCCAGCTCTTCTGACACCTCCTACGAGCAGTACTTC. Amino acids: CASSSDTSYEQYF. Supplemented by reference TRBV18 and TRBJ2-7, the full variable domain reads NAGVMQNPRHLVRRRGQEARLRCSPMKGHSHVYWYRQLPEEGLKFMVYLQKENIIDESGMPKERFSAEFPKEGPSILRIQQVVRGDSAAYFCASSSDTSYEQYFGPGTRLTVT.

The chain recombines TRBV10-2 with TRBJ2-5, with D possibly being TRBD1 or TRBD2 (5 bases each). CDR3 length: 13 amino acids. CDR1 is WSHSY and CDR2 is SAAADI in the germline V gene. V lost 0 bases to trimming and J lost 13 bases, with 15 bases between them. The CDR3 sequence is CASSESSGARRYF. DNA for the CDR3: TGCGCCAGCAGTGAGTCCTCCGGGGCCCGTAGGTACTTC.

This clone came up once. The chain links TRBV18 to TRBJ1-1, with 12 bases matching TRBD1. The CDR3 has 17 residues. V lost 3 bases and J lost 1; bases outside the gene matches: 6. The germline CDR1 and CDR2 sequences are KGHSH and LQKENI. The CDR3 coding sequence is TGTGCCAGCTCACCTCGGGACAGGGGGCAGCCGAACACTGAAGCTTTCTTT. It yields the protein CASSPRDRGQPNTEAFF.

The chain recombines TRBV18 with TRBJ1-6, with 9 bases aligning to TRBD1. Germline V gives CDR1 KGHSH, CDR2 LQKENI. The CDR3 consists of 15 residues. With V trimmed by 6 bases and J by 5 bases, 5 bases remained unmatched. The CDR3 sequence is CASSGTGLDNSPLHF. In DNA, the CDR3 is TGTGCCAGCTCCGGGACAGGGCTGGATAATTCACCCCTCCACTTT.

This clone was found once. The chain is built from TRBV28 and TRBJ2-7, with D perhaps being TRBD1 or TRBD2 (6 bases each). V lost 5 bases, J lost 4 bases, and 18 bases lay in between. This CDR3 region has 15 residues. Germline V gene sequence: CDR1 MDHEN, CDR2 SYDVKM. The CDR3 protein is CASSLGGASQYEQYF. DNA for the CDR3: TGTGCCAGCAGTCTCGGGGGCGCGAGCCAGTACGAGCAGTACTTC.

V and J are TRBV5-1 and TRBJ1-2; 7 bases align to TRBD1. Germline trimming cut 3 bases from V and 4 bases from J; bases unmatched to any gene: 6. Germline CDR1 is SGHRS and CDR2 is YFSETQ. The CDR3 is 14 amino acids. This chain's CDR3 is CASSSIGQAYGYTF. For the CDR3, the DNA is TGCGCCAGCAGCTCCATCGGACAGGCCTATGGCTACACCTTC.

V and J are TRBV6-1 and TRBJ2-2; D is perhaps TRBD2 (5 bases). The CDR3 has 15 residues. V lost 6 bases and J lost 4, with 15 bases in between. In germline, CDR1 is MNHNS, CDR2 SASEGT. CDR3: CASSLPGGGTGELFF. For the CDR3, the DNA is TGTGCCAGCAGCCTCCCGGGCGGAGGCACCGGGGAGCTGTTTTTT.

This clone was recorded a few times. The gene calls are TRBV4-3 and TRBJ2-3, with TRBD1 as a possible D gene (5 bases). V lost 3 bases, J lost 1 base, and 14 bases lay in between. Looked up from germline, CDR1 is LGHNA and CDR2 is YSLEER. The CDR3 is made up of 16 amino acids. CDR3 in amino acids: CASSHALGARTDTQYF. CDR3 bases: TGCGCCAGCAGCCATGCCCTAGGGGCTCGCACAGATACGCAGTATTTT.

This clone came up a few times. The V call is TRBV6-1, the J call TRBJ1-1; 9 bases line up with TRBD1. There are 14 residues in the CDR3. CDR1 and CDR2 from the germline V gene are MNHNS and SASEGT. Trimming at V came to 5 bases and at J to 6 bases, leaving 7 bases not matched to a gene. CDR3 in amino acids: CASSPGQGMSEAFF. CDR3 in DNA: TGTGCCAGCAGTCCGGGACAGGGTATGTCTGAAGCTTTCTTT.